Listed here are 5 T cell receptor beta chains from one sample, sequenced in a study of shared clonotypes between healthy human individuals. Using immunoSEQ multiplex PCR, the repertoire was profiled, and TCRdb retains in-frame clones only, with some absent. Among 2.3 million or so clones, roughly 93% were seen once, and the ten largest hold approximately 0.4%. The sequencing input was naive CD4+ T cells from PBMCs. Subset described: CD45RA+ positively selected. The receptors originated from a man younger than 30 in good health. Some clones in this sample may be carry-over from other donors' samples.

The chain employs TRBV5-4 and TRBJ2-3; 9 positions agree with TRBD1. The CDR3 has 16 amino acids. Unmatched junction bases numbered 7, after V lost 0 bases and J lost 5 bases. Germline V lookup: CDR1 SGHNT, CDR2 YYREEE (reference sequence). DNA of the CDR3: TGTGCCAGCAGCTTGGGGCCTGGACAGGGGATAGATACGCAGTATTTT. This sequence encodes CASSLGPGQGIDTQYF.

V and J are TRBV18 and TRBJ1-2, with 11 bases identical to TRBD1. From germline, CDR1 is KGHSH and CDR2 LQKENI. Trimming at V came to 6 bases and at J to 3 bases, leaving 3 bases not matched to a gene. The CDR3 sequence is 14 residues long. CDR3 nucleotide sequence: TGTGCCAGCTCTGGACAGGGGGCTCACTATGGCTACACCTTC. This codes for CASSGQGAHYGYTF.

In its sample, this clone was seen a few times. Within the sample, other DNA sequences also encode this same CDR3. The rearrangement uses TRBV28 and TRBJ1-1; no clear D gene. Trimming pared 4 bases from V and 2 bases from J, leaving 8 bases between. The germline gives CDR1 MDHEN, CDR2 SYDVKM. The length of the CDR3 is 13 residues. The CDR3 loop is CASSSGLNTEAFF. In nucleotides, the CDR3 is TGTGCCAGCAGTTCGGGGTTAAACACTGAAGCTTTCTTT.

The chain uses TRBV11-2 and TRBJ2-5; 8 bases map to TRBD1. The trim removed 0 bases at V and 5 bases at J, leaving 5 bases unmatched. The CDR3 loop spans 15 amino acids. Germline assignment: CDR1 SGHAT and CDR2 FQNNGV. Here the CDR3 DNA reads TGTGCCAGCAGCTTAGATGGGACAGGAATCGAGACCCAGTACTTC. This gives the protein CASSLDGTGIETQYF.

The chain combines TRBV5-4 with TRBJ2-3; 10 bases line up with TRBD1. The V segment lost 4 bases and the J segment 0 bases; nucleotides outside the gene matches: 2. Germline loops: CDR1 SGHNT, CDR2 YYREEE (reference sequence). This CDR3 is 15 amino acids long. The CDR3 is CASSRTGGSTDTQYF. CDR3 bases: TGTGCCAGCAGCCGGACAGGGGGGAGCACAGATACGCAGTATTTT.